The sequence of this TCR beta chain was determined in a study of blood T cell repertoires in COVID-19. As for the study in general: Collection of acute and convalescent COVID-19 samples took place in the United States, Italy and Spain.

J was trimmed by 7 bases and V by 10 bases; bases with no gene match: 8. Per germline, CDR1 LNHDA and CDR2 SQIVND (reference sequence). The CDR3 consists of 13 residues. Libraries were prepared by immunoSEQ multiplex PCR; TCRdb keeps only in-frame clonotypes and omits some of them. The sample shows about 110,000 clones, less than 85% of them seen only once. The gene calls are TRBV19 and TRBJ2-1, with 9 positions matching TRBD2. The receptor was derived from a woman aged 35 to 49 with acute or convalescent COVID-19. What was sequenced was peripheral blood. Here the CDR3 DNA reads TGTGCCACTACTAGCGGGCCCCTTAATGAGCAGTTCTTC. It codes for CATTSGPLNEQFF.